A single sample is the source of the 23 T cell receptor beta chains below, sequenced in a study of memory CD4+ T cells and cytomegalovirus serostatus. Sequencing used immunoSEQ multiplex PCR; TCRdb keeps in-frame clones, though not all of them. This sample carries roughly 84,000 clones, approximately 80% of them seen once, and the ten largest clones take less than 0.85%. The sort gate was single viable CD3+CD4+CD8-CD45RO+ cells for memory CD4+ T cells. Sequences were obtained from memory CD4+ T cells from blood. The receptor source for this set is an adult in good health and CMV-seronegative.

This clone was detected a few times. The chain carries TRBV2 and TRBJ1-5; unclear D gene. V was shortened by 1 base and J by 0 bases, with 7 bases between the two germline ends. Germline CDR1 and CDR2: SNHLY and FYNNEI. The CDR3 spans 15 residues. The CDR3 sequence: CASSEGLTSNQPQHF. The CDR3 DNA sequence: TGTGCCAGCAGTGAAGGTCTTACTAGCAATCAGCCCCAGCATTTT.

This chain joins TRBV6-5 and TRBJ2-6; a weak D match, TRBD1 (6 bases). The CDR3 has 15 residues. Trimming removed 5 bases at V and 0 bases at J, with 8 bases between. CDR1 is MNHEY, CDR2 SVGAGI, per germline. Here the CDR3 DNA reads TGTGCCAGCAGTAGCAGGGGCTCTGGGGCCAACGTCCTGACTTTC. It encodes CASSSRGSGANVLTF.

The chain carries TRBV10-3 and TRBJ2-5; 8 bases align to TRBD2. CDR1 and CDR2 from the germline V gene are ENHRY and SYGVKD. This CDR3 is 16 amino acids long. Losses at the gene ends were 0 bases for V and 0 bases for J; bases not matched to a gene: 3. CDR3: CAISESAGGNQETQYF. The CDR3 bases are TGTGCCATCAGTGAGTCGGCGGGGGGAAACCAAGAGACCCAGTACTTC.

V is TRBV7-3 and J is TRBJ2-2; no firm D call. Trimming stripped 5 bases from V and 4 bases from J, with 11 bases between. The CDR3 loop spans 14 amino acids. Germline CDR1 SGHTA, CDR2 FQGTGA. CDR3: CASSPGPTTGELFF. The CDR3 DNA follows: TGTGCCAGCAGCCCCGGGCCGACCACCGGGGAGCTGTTTTTT.

This clone is a singleton in its sample. The V call is TRBV7-6, the J call TRBJ1-1, with D possibly being TRBD1 (5 bases). Looked up from germline, CDR1 is SGHVS and CDR2 is FNYEAQ. There are 13 residues in the CDR3. Trimming removed 0 bases from V and 7 bases from J, with 9 bases in between. The CDR3 bases are TGTGCCAGCAGCTTAGCCGTGCAGGGTGAAGCTTTCTTT. It specifies CASSLAVQGEAFF.

This clone has a single count. The V call is TRBV6-5, the J call TRBJ2-7, with D possibly being TRBD1 (6 bases). The CDR3 sequence is 13 residues long. Trimming removed 6 bases from V and 0 bases from J, with 9 bases in between. Germline V gives CDR1 MNHEY, CDR2 SVGAGI. The CDR3 loop is CASSQGNSYEQYF. CDR3 coding DNA: TGTGCCAGCAGCCAGGGGAACTCCTACGAGCAGTACTTC.

The chain uses TRBV7-9 and TRBJ1-1, with a possible D match to TRBD1 (5 bases). The CDR3 has 16 amino acids. V was cut by 7 bases and J by 1 base, with 19 bases left in between. CDR1 is SEHNR, CDR2 FQNEAQ, per germline (reference sequence). Here the CDR3 DNA reads TGTGCCAGCACCCTTCTCGGGGCGAGGGGGAACACTGAAGCTTTCTTT. It yields the protein CASTLLGARGNTEAFF.

The chain combines TRBV9 with TRBJ2-3, with 12 bases that match TRBD2. From germline, CDR1 is SGDLS and CDR2 YYNGEE. The CDR3 extends over 14 amino acids. The V gene end was trimmed by 3 bases and the J gene end by 4 bases; junction bases not matched to a gene: 0. The CDR3 loop is CASSASGGADTQYF. Written as DNA, the CDR3 is TGTGCCAGCAGCGCTAGCGGGGGGGCAGATACGCAGTATTTT.

This chain links TRBV5-6 with TRBJ2-3, with 8 bases aligning to TRBD1. Germline CDR1 SGHDT, CDR2 YYEEEE. V was clipped by 4 bases and J by 2 bases; unmatched bases: 15. The CDR3 sequence is 18 residues long. CDR3: CASSGGQAFAQYTDTQYF. The DNA of the CDR3 is TGTGCCAGCAGCGGGGGACAGGCCTTCGCACAATACACAGATACGCAGTATTTT.

V is TRBV11-2 and J is TRBJ1-1; unclear D gene. Germline V gives CDR1 SGHAT, CDR2 FQNNGV. The CDR3 sequence is 13 residues long. V lost 3 bases and J 4 bases, leaving 9 bases between the germline ends. CDR3 sequence reads: CASSFGLGTEAFF. The CDR3 DNA reads as TGTGCCAGCAGCTTTGGACTGGGCACTGAAGCTTTCTTT.

The chain joins TRBV9 to TRBJ1-6; the D is unclear. Germline loops: CDR1 SGDLS, CDR2 YYNGEE. The CDR3 loop spans 15 amino acids. With 0 bases removed from V and 8 bases from J, the gap between germline ends came to 12 bases. CDR3 bases: TGTGCCAGCAGCGTAGCCCCCTCCCGGGATTCACCCCTCCACTTT. Its protein product is CASSVAPSRDSPLHF.

The chain is built from TRBV6-1 and TRBJ2-7; TRBD1 matches at 8 bases. Germline V gene sequence: CDR1 MNHNS, CDR2 SASEGT. The CDR3 totals 14 residues. With 4 bases clipped from V and 2 bases from J, the junction kept 4 bases outside the gene matches. In DNA, the CDR3 is TGTGCCAGCAGTGTGAGGACAGGGACCTACGAGCAGTACTTC. Protein sequence: CASSVRTGTYEQYF.

The V and J genes are TRBV7-8 and TRBJ2-1, with D possibly matching TRBD2 (7 bases). CDR3 length equals 19 residues. CDR1 and CDR2 from the germline V gene are SGHVS and FQNEAQ. The V gene lost 4 bases and the J gene lost 7 bases, with 29 bases spanning the gap. DNA of the CDR3: TGTGCCAGCAGCTCCCCAAGATCCACCACTGGGGGGGGCCGGAATGAGCAGTTCTTC. This codes for CASSSPRSTTGGGRNEQFF.

This clone has just a few counts. The J gene is TRBJ1-2, the V gene TRBV30; D perhaps matches TRBD1 (6 bases). The CDR3 contains 12 residues. Trimming removed 0 bases at V and 8 bases at J, with 10 bases between. The germline V gene has CDR1 GTSNPN and CDR2 SVGIG (reference sequence). CDR3 nucleotide sequence: TGTGCCTGGAGTGTGTCAGGGGAAGGCTACACCTTC. It yields the protein CAWSVSGEGYTF.

The rearrangement links TRBV7-2 to TRBJ1-1; D perhaps matches TRBD1 (5 bases). Between the trimmed V and J ends, which lost 4 bases and 1 base, there was a span of 10 bases. The CDR3 has 14 amino acids. The germline CDR1 and CDR2 sequences are SGHTA and FQGNSA. CDR3 loop: CASSSGGANTEAFF. CDR3 sequence (DNA): TGTGCCAGCAGCTCTGGGGGAGCGAACACTGAAGCTTTCTTT.

The V and J genes are TRBV5-4 and TRBJ2-7; 7 nucleotides line up with TRBD1. Germline V gene data show CDR1 as SGHNT and CDR2 as YYREEE (reference sequence). The CDR3 is 13 residues long. The V and J ends lost 6 bases and 2 bases, in that order; junction bases with no gene match: 5. This CDR3 is CASTYQGAYEQYF. The CDR3 DNA reads as TGTGCCAGCACCTATCAGGGGGCCTACGAGCAGTACTTC. The full variable domain, its missing parts supplied by reference TRBV5-4 and TRBJ2-7, is ETGVTQSPTHLIKTRGQQVTLRCSSQSGHNTVSWYQQALGQGPQFIFQYYREEENGRGNFPPRFSGLQFPNYSSELNVNALELDDSALYLCASTYQGAYEQYFGPGTRLTVT.

The chain combines TRBV2 with TRBJ1-1, with 7 positions matching TRBD1. Trimming cost V 4 bases and J 4 bases; bases outside gene matches: 6. There are 14 residues in the CDR3. Germline CDR1 is SNHLY and CDR2 is FYNNEI. The CDR3 bases are TGTGCCAGCAGTGTATTACAGGGGACCACTGAAGCTTTCTTT. It translates to CASSVLQGTTEAFF.

The chain recombines TRBV4-3 with TRBJ2-2; 9 bases are shared with TRBD2. V shed 0 bases and J 6 bases; nucleotides not matched to a gene: 11. CDR3 size: 18 residues. Germline V gene sequence: CDR1 LGHNA, CDR2 YSLEER. CDR3 loop: CASSQEGLSGGFSGELFF. In DNA, the CDR3 is TGCGCCAGCAGCCAAGAGGGTCTTAGCGGGGGCTTCTCCGGGGAGCTGTTTTTT.

The chain has TRBV6-5 and TRBJ1-1, with 8 bases that match TRBD1. The CDR3 loop spans 14 amino acids. Germline V gene lookup returns CDR1 MNHEY and CDR2 SVGAGI. The ends lost 8 bases at V and 10 bases at J; junction bases unmatched: 15. The CDR3 DNA reads as TGTGCCAGCGCCGGGGCCGCGGGGACAGGTAGAGCTTTCTTT. Amino acid sequence: CASAGAAGTGRAFF.

This chain connects TRBV5-4 to TRBJ2-2; 8 bases are a match to TRBD1. The CDR3 sequence is 14 residues long. V was pared by 4 bases and J by 6 bases, with 5 bases of the junction left unmatched. Germline lookup yields CDR1 SGHNT and CDR2 YYREEE (reference sequence). In DNA, the CDR3 is TGTGCCAGCAGCACAAACAGGGGGGCCGGGGAGCTGTTTTTT. Protein: CASSTNRGAGELFF.

V and J are TRBV6-6 and TRBJ1-3; the D is unclear. Deletions cut 6 bases from V and 6 bases from J, with 21 bases between. Germline V gene sequence: CDR1 MNHNY, CDR2 SVGAGI (reference sequence). CDR3 length: 16 residues. For the CDR3, the DNA is TGTGCCAGCAGGATGGTCAAATTGGGGAGTGAAAACACCATATATTTT. Protein sequence: CASRMVKLGSENTIYF.

V gene TRBV10-3 combines with J gene TRBJ2-7; 9 nucleotides agree with TRBD1. The trim removed 6 bases at V and 5 bases at J, leaving 8 bases unmatched. The V gene's germline CDR1 is ENHRY and CDR2 SYGVKD. This CDR3 has 14 amino acids. The CDR3 spells CAISALQGADEQYF. The CDR3 bases are TGTGCCATCAGCGCCCTACAGGGGGCCGACGAGCAGTACTTC.

This rearrangement joins TRBV6-6 to TRBJ1-6; possibly TRBD1 for D (5 bases). Germline-derived CDR1 and CDR2 are MNHNY and SVGAGI (reference sequence). The V end lost 6 bases, the J end lost 7 bases, and 13 bases lay between the germline ends. The length of the CDR3 is 14 residues. The CDR3 coding sequence is TGTGCCAGCAGCCGCGGGACGGTGAATTCACCCCTCCACTTT. It specifies CASSRGTVNSPLHF.